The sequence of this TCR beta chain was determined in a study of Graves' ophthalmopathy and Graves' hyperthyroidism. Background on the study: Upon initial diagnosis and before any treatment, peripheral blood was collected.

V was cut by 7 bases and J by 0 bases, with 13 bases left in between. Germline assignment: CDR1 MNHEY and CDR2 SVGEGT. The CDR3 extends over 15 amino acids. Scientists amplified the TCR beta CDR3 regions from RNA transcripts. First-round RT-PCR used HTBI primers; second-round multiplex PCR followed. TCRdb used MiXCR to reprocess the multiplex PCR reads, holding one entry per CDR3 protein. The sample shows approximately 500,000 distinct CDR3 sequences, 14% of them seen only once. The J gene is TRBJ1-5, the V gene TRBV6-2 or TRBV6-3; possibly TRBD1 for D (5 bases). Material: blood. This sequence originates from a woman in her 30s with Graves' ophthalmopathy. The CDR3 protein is CASTHGGLSNQPQHF. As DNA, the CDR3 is TGTGCCAGCACCCACGGGGGACTTAGCAATCAGCCCCAGCATTTT.